The 2 T cell receptor beta chains given below trace back to one sample, sequenced in a study of blood T cell repertoires in COVID-19. TCRdb's copy holds only in-frame clones and misses some; the assay was immunoSEQ multiplex PCR. The data show roughly 150,000 clones, roughly 80% seen once. Sequencing input: peripheral blood. The origin of the receptors is a woman aged 80 or over with acute or convalescent COVID-19.

V gene TRBV5-1 combines with J gene TRBJ1-1; no clear D. Germline V gives CDR1 SGHRS, CDR2 YFSETQ. Trimming took off 4 bases at V and 4 bases at J, with 20 bases between the two ends. This CDR3 is built from 16 residues. In DNA, the CDR3 is TGCGCCAGCAGCCCGGGGTTAAGTGGAGGTATCACTGAAGCTTTCTTT. It yields the protein CASSPGLSGGITEAFF.

The genes are TRBV7-2 and TRBJ2-1; D perhaps matches TRBD2 (5 bases). Per germline, CDR1 SGHTA and CDR2 FQGNSA. Trimming left V 0 bases short and J 4 bases short, with 13 bases between. The CDR3 has 16 amino acids. In nucleotides, the CDR3 is TGTGCCAGCAGCTTAGCGATAGGTCGGGGTTACAATGAGCAGTTCTTC. Encoded protein: CASSLAIGRGYNEQFF.